The 17 T cell receptor beta chains below all came from one sample that was sequenced in a study of T cells in Graves' hyperthyroidism and ophthalmopathy. RNA transcripts provided the source from which TCR beta CDR3 regions were amplified. First-round RT-PCR targeting the TCR CDR3 was performed with the HTBI primer set. TCRdb re-called the multiplex PCR reads through MiXCR, storing one row per CDR3 protein. The sample has around 440,000 distinct CDR3 sequences; about a sixth are singletons. The sample consisted of blood. Receptors were obtained from a woman under 30 with Graves' hyperthyroidism.

The V call is TRBV6-2 or TRBV6-3, the J call TRBJ2-2; possible D gene TRBD1, 6 bases. This CDR3 is 12 amino acids long. V shed 7 bases and J shed 5 bases, with 8 bases lying between them. Germline V lookup: CDR1 MNHEY, CDR2 SVGEGT. The CDR3 spells CASTDRTGELFF. DNA for the CDR3: TGTGCCAGCACCGACAGGACCGGGGAGCTGTTTTTT.

The rearrangement joins TRBV19 to TRBJ2-7; 10 bases align to TRBD1. The CDR3 has 16 residues. The trim removed 5 bases at V and 5 bases at J, leaving 12 bases unmatched. Per the germline V gene, CDR1 is LNHDA and CDR2 is SQIVND (reference sequence). CDR3 DNA sequence: TGTGCCAGTAGTCCCTCGGGACAGGGGATCATCCACGAGCAGTACTTC. Protein product: CASSPSGQGIIHEQYF.

This clonotype was seen many times. The gene calls are TRBV7-3 and TRBJ2-3; no definite D call. This CDR3 comprises 14 residues. The germline V gene encodes CDR1 SGHTA and CDR2 FQGTGA. Trimming shortened V by 1 base and J by 2 bases, and 7 bases separated the two germline ends. CDR3 region: CASSLNVNTDTQYF. The CDR3, as DNA: TGTGCCAGCAGCTTAAATGTTAACACAGATACGCAGTATTTT.

The sample holds many counts of this clonotype. The chain is built from TRBV28 and TRBJ2-7, with D possibly matching TRBD1 (5 bases). Per the germline V gene, CDR1 is MDHEN and CDR2 is SYDVKM. The V end lost 4 bases, the J end lost 0 bases, and 10 bases lay between the germline ends. The CDR3 contains 14 residues. As DNA, the CDR3 is TGTGCCAGCAGTTCCATGGACAACTCCTACGAGCAGTACTTC. Amino acids: CASSSMDNSYEQYF.

This clonotype has just a few counts. The chain recombines TRBV5-1 with TRBJ2-7; 13 bases align to TRBD2. With V trimmed by 4 bases and J by 3 bases, 7 bases remained unmatched. CDR3 size: 16 residues. CDR1 is SGHRS and CDR2 is YFSETQ in the germline V gene. This CDR3 reads CASSLGTSGALYEQYF. DNA of the CDR3: TGCGCCAGCAGCCTAGGGACTAGCGGGGCCCTCTACGAGCAGTACTTC. The full variable domain, its missing parts supplied by reference TRBV5-1 and TRBJ2-7, is KAGVTQTPRYLIKTRGQQVTLSCSPISGHRSVSWYQQTPGQGLQFLFEYFSETQRNKGNFPGRFSGRQFSNSRSEMNVSTLELGDSALYLCASSLGTSGALYEQYFGPGTRLTVT.

There are many counts of this clonotype. DNA of the CDR3: TGTGCCAGCAGCTTCGACAGGGTGGGCGAGCAGTACTTC. Its translation: CASSFDRVGEQYF. This rearrangement joins TRBV7-9 to TRBJ2-7; the match to TRBD1 covers 7 bases. This CDR3 is 13 amino acids long. J gave up 6 bases and V 3 bases, and 5 bases lay outside the gene matches. Per germline, CDR1 SEHNR and CDR2 FQNEAQ (reference sequence).

At least ten counts were recorded for this clonotype. The chain joins TRBV11-2 to TRBJ1-1; weak D call: TRBD1 (6 bases). In germline, CDR1 is SGHAT, CDR2 FQNNGV. Trimming took 5 bases from V and 1 from J, leaving 14 bases between them. The CDR3 consists of 15 residues. CDR3 region: CASSKGDTSNTEAFF. CDR3 DNA: TGTGCCAGCAGCAAAGGGGACACCTCGAACACTGAAGCTTTCTTT. Using reference TRBV11-2 and TRBJ1-1 for the parts outside the CDR3, the full variable domain is EAGVAQSPRYKIIEKRQSVAFWCNPISGHATLYWYQQILGQGPKLLIQFQNNGVVDDSQLPKDRFSAERLKGVDSTLKIQPAKLEDSAVYLCASSKGDTSNTEAFFGQGTRLTVV.

There are many counts of this clonotype. This chain connects TRBV5-5 to TRBJ1-2, with TRBD1 matching over 7 bases. The junction had 11 bases not matched to a gene; V was cut back by 3 bases and J by 0 bases. CDR1 is SGHKS, CDR2 YYEKEE, per germline (reference sequence). The CDR3 spans 17 residues. This CDR3 reads CASSSVMTGTTNYGYTF. The CDR3 DNA is TGTGCCAGCAGCTCGGTAATGACAGGGACAACTAACTATGGCTACACCTTC.

As for this clonotype: This may be a read error: a much more frequent sequence differs by one nucleotide. The chain links TRBV5-1 to TRBJ1-2; 11 nucleotides agree with TRBD1. Germline V gives CDR1 SGHRS, CDR2 YFSETQ. This CDR3 is 14 amino acids long. As DNA, the CDR3 is TGCCCCAGCAGATTTAATGGACAGGGGGCTGGCTACACCTTC. Protein sequence: CPSRFNGQGAGYTF.

This clonotype has only a few counts. The rearrangement joins TRBV16 to TRBJ2-7; D is undetermined. V lost 4 bases, J lost 0 bases, and 13 bases lay in between. Germline CDR1 and CDR2: KGHSY and FQNENV. This CDR3 region has 15 residues. This CDR3 reads CASSPELQSSYEQYF. DNA for the CDR3: TGTGCCAGCAGCCCGGAGTTACAGAGCTCCTACGAGCAGTACTTC.

This clonotype was recorded a few times. The chain uses TRBV4-1 and TRBJ2-3; D perhaps matches TRBD1 (6 bases). The V gene lost 1 base and the J gene lost 1 base, with 15 bases spanning the gap. CDR1 is MGHRA and CDR2 is YSYEKL in the germline V gene. This CDR3 is 17 amino acids long. CDR3 DNA sequence: TGCGCCAGCAGCCAAGCGAGGTCGGCAGGGGGCACAGATACGCAGTATTTT. Translation: CASSQARSAGGTDTQYF.

This clonotype was counted a few times. The chain is built from TRBV4-3 and TRBJ2-5, with 14 bases matching TRBD2. This CDR3 spans 18 amino acids. The germline CDR1 and CDR2 sequences are LGHNA and YSLEER. V shed 0 bases and J 5 bases; nucleotides not matched to a gene: 8. This chain's CDR3 is CASSQDSTSGGAGETQYF. The CDR3 nucleotides read TGCGCCAGCAGCCAAGATTCGACTAGCGGGGGGGCCGGGGAGACCCAGTACTTC.

This clonotype was detected ten times or more. The chain combines TRBV10-3 with TRBJ1-1, with D possibly TRBD1 on 6 matching bases. The V gene's germline CDR1 is ENHRY and CDR2 SYGVKD. This CDR3 has 13 residues. V gave up 7 bases and J gave up 8 bases, with 17 bases separating them. The CDR3 DNA reads TGTGCCATCAACTCGCGAGGGGGTGAAGAAGCTTTCTTT. Amino acids: CAINSRGGEEAFF.

In DNA form, the CDR3 reads TGTGCCAGCAGCCGGACAGAAAAGGGGAGTGGTGATCAGCCCCAGCATTTT. Amino acids: CASSRTEKGSGDQPQHF. The chain joins TRBV6-2 or TRBV6-3 to TRBJ1-5; D is perhaps TRBD1 (6 bases). V was clipped by 6 bases and J by 5 bases, with 23 bases between them. The V gene's germline CDR1 is MNHEY and CDR2 SVGEGT. The CDR3 extends over 17 amino acids.

V gene TRBV28 combines with J gene TRBJ1-5; no definite D call. The length of the CDR3 is 13 residues. The V end was cut by 6 bases, the J end by 4 bases, with 10 bases between. The V gene's germline CDR1 is MDHEN and CDR2 SYDVKM. CDR3 loop: CASSLIPNQPQHF. In nucleotides, the CDR3 is TGTGCCAGCAGCCTCATTCCAAATCAGCCCCAGCATTTT.

The V call is TRBV5-5, the J call TRBJ1-3; D gene ambiguous. The CDR3 has 16 amino acids. V gave up 2 bases and J gave up 0 bases, with 12 bases separating them. The germline CDR1 and CDR2 sequences are SGHKS and YYEKEE (reference sequence). This CDR3 is CASSFKEGNSGNTIYF. DNA of the CDR3: TGTGCCAGCAGCTTTAAAGAAGGGAACTCTGGAAACACCATATATTTT.

This clonotype was counted between two and nine times. One end of the junction is discordant with germline, which a read error may explain. This chain connects TRBV20-1 to TRBJ1-5; no firm D call. CDR3 size: 12 residues. Germline V lookup: CDR1 DFQATT, CDR2 SNEGSKA (reference sequence). CDR3 bases: TGCAGTGCTAGAGTCCCCAATAAGCCCCAGCATTTT. Translation: CSARVPNKPQHF.